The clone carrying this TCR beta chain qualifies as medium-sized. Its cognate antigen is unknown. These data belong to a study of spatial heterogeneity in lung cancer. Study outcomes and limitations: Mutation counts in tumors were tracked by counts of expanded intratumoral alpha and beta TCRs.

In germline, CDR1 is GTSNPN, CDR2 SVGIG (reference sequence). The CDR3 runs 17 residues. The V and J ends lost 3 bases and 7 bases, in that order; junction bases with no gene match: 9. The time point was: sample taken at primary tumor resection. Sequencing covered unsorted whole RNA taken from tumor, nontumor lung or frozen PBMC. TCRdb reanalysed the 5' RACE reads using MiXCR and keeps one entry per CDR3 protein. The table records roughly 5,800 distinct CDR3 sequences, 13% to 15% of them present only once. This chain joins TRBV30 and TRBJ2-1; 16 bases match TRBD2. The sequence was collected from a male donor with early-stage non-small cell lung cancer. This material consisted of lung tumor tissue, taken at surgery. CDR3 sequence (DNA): TGTGCCTGGAGCGTTATGTGGGGACTAGCGGGAGGGAATGAGCAGTTCTTC. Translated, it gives CAWSVMWGLAGGNEQFF.